This T cell receptor (beta chain) is drawn from a study of blood T cells in healthy people across ages. A J-beta primer mix and a sample-barcoded 5' primer were used in a second PCR of about 6 to 12 cycles. Each cDNA molecule received a tag from a template-switch adaptor that had 12 random nucleotides. TCRdb itself ran the 5' RACE reads through MiXCR, one entry per CDR3 protein. The sample has 600,000 to 650,000 distinct CDR3 sequences, 58% seen once. Each sample used at least 6 million PBMCs. Per sample, at least 5 micrograms of total RNA were extracted. The CDR3 is 16 amino acids. The germline V gene encodes CDR1 ENHRY and CDR2 SYGVKD. V lost 8 bases, J lost 1 base, and 15 bases lay in between.

This chain joins TRBV10-3 and TRBJ1-6; possibly TRBD1 for D (5 bases). Sequencing was carried out using blood. This sequence was found in a man between 60 and 75 years old in good health. The CDR3 coding sequence is TGTGCCATCGGGACGGACTCGGGGTCCTATAATTCACCCCTCCACTTT. It translates to CAIGTDSGSYNSPLHF.